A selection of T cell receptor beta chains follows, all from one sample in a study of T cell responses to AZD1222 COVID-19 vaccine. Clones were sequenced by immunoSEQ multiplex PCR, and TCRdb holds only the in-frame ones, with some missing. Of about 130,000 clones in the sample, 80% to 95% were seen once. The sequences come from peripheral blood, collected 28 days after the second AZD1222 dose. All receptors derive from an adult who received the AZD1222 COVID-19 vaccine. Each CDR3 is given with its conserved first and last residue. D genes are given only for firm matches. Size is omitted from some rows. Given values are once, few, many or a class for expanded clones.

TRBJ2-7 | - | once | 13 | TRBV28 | CASSRYSGYEQYF | TGTGCCAGCAGTCGCTACTCGGGGTACGAGCAGTACTTC
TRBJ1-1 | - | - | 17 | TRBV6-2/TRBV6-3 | CASSPKGRGKVDTEAFF | TGTGCCAGCAGCCCTAAGGGACGTGGTAAGGTGGACACTGAAGCTTTCTTT
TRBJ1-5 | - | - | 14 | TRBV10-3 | CAIRDHLNNQPQHF | TGTGCCATCAGGGACCACCTGAACAATCAGCCCCAGCATTTT
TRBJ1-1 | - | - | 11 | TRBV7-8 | CASSYDRRAFF | TGTGCCAGCAGCTACGACAGGAGAGCTTTCTTT
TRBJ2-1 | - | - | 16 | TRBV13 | CASSFEGLSGNNEQFF | TGTGCCAGCAGCTTTGAGGGTCTTAGCGGAAACAATGAGCAGTTCTTC
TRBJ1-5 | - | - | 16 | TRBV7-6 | CASSLGTGTSNQPQHF | TGTGCCAGCAGCTTAGGTACAGGAACAAGCAATCAGCCCCAGCATTTT
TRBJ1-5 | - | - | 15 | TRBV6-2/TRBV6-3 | CASSYFYGTDQPQHF | TGTGCCAGCAGTTACTTTTACGGAACGGATCAGCCCCAGCATTTT
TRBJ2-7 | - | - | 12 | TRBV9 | CASSVAEGEQYF | TGTGCCAGCAGCGTCGCGGAGGGGGAGCAGTACTTC
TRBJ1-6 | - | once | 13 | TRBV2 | CASGGFANSPLHF | TGTGCCAGCGGGGGGTTCGCTAATTCACCCCTCCACTTT
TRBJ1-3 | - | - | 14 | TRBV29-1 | CSVEFSNSGNTIYF | TGCAGCGTTGAGTTCAGCAACTCTGGAAACACCATATATTTT
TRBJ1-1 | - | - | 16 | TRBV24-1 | CATSDFPGFLNTEAFF | TGTGCCACCAGTGATTTCCCTGGGTTCCTGAACACTGAAGCTTTCTTT
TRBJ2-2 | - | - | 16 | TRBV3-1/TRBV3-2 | CASSQEGYSGAGELFF | TGTGCCAGCAGCCAGGAGGGTTACAGCGGCGCCGGGGAGCTGTTTTTT
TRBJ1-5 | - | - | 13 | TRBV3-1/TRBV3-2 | CATGTNTNQPQHF | TGTGCCACAGGAACCAATACCAATCAGCCCCAGCATTTT
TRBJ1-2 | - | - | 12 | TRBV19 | CASSIFDRTYTF | TGTGCCAGTAGTATATTCGATAGGACCTACACCTTC
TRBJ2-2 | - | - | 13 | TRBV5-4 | CAVKLRNTGELFF | TGTGCCGTGAAATTGAGGAACACCGGGGAGCTGTTTTTT
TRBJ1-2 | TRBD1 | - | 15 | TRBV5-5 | CASSAGGTGGYGYTF | TGTGCCAGCAGCGCGGGGGGTACAGGGGGCTATGGCTACACCTTC
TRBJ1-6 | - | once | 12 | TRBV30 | CAWDRRNSPLHF | TGTGCCTGGGACAGACGTAATTCACCCCTCCACTTT
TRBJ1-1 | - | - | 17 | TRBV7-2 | CASSLPSRGLMNTEAFF | TGTGCCAGCAGCTTACCCTCACGGGGGCTTATGAACACTGAAGCTTTCTTT
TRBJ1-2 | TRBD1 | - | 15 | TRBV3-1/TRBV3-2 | CASSPWDRKNYGYTF | TGTGCCAGCAGCCCTTGGGACAGAAAAAACTATGGCTACACCTTC
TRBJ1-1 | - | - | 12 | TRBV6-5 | CASSSQGTEAFF | TGTGCCAGCAGTTCCCAGGGTACTGAAGCTTTCTTT
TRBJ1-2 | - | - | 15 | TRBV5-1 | CASSWSGSSNYGYTF | TGCGCCAGCAGCTGGTCAGGGTCATCTAACTATGGCTACACCTTC
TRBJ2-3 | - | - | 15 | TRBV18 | CASSPGVGGTDTQYF | TGTGCCAGCTCACCAGGGGTTGGCGGCACAGATACGCAGTATTTT
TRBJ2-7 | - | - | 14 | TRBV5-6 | CASRFQGGSHEQYF | TGTGCCAGCCGATTCCAAGGGGGATCCCACGAGCAGTACTTC
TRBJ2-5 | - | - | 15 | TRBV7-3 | CASSFFGGLEETQYF | TGTGCCAGCAGCTTTTTTGGGGGGTTAGAAGAGACCCAGTACTTC
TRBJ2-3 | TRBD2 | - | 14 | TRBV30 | CASQAGGATDTQYF | TGTGCCTCCCAAGCGGGGGGTGCCACAGATACGCAGTATTTT
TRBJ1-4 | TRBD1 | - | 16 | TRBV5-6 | CASSLDRGTVLEKLFF | TGTGCCAGCAGCTTGGATCGGGGGACAGTCCTTGAAAAACTGTTTTTT
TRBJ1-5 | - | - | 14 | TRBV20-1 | CSASRGSSNQPQHF | TGCAGTGCTAGTAGGGGCTCAAGCAATCAGCCCCAGCATTTT